Below, 22 T cell receptor beta chains from the same sample are listed, as sequenced in a study of blood T cell repertoires in COVID-19. TCRdb's copy holds only in-frame clones and misses some; the assay was immunoSEQ multiplex PCR. The table has 170,000 or so clones, roughly 90% seen once; the top ten hold 0.53%. Source material: peripheral blood. The receptors originated from a man aged 45-65 years with acute or convalescent COVID-19.

The chain combines TRBV4-1 with TRBJ1-2, with 8 nucleotides matching TRBD1. Trimming took 5 bases from V and 7 from J; bases not matched to a gene: 9. CDR1 and CDR2 from the germline V gene are MGHRA and YSYEKL. The CDR3 is 14 residues long. CDR3 in DNA: TGCGCCAGCAGCGCCCGGACAGGGTCGGCTGGCTACACCTTC. It is translated as CASSARTGSAGYTF.

The chain links TRBV6-2 or TRBV6-3 to TRBJ1-1; D not resolved. The V gene lost 0 bases and the J gene lost 2 bases, with 10 bases spanning the gap. The CDR3 extends over 15 amino acids. Looked up from germline, CDR1 is MNHEY and CDR2 is SVGEGT. CDR3 DNA: TGTGCCAGCAGTTACTCGTGGAGAACTAACACTGAAGCTTTCTTT. Its translation is CASSYSWRTNTEAFF.

This chain uses TRBV3-1 (or the pseudogene TRBV3-2) with TRBJ2-2; TRBD2 might be the D (6 bases). Trimming left V 2 bases short and J 5 bases short, with 18 bases between. The CDR3 is made up of 17 amino acids. Germline CDR1 and CDR2: LGHDT and YNNKEL (reference sequence). Here the CDR3 reads CASSQNPGLLGTGELFF. CDR3 bases: TGTGCCAGCAGCCAAAACCCGGGACTCCTGGGGACCGGGGAGCTGTTTTTT.

V gene TRBV10-3 combines with J gene TRBJ1-5; unclear D gene. This CDR3 spans 14 amino acids. V lost 5 bases, J lost 4 bases, and 12 bases lay in between. Germline V lookup: CDR1 ENHRY, CDR2 SYGVKD. CDR3 protein: CAISPTVRNQPQHF. The DNA of the CDR3 is TGTGCCATCAGTCCGACCGTGCGGAATCAGCCCCAGCATTTT.

The V gene is TRBV5-1, the J gene TRBJ2-7; 10 nucleotides match TRBD1. Germline trimming cut 0 bases from V and 4 bases from J; bases unmatched to any gene: 7. Germline V lookup: CDR1 SGHRS, CDR2 YFSETQ. The CDR3 runs 16 residues. CDR3 sequence reads: CASSLATGTGVYEQYF. CDR3 DNA: TGCGCCAGCAGCTTGGCCACCGGGACAGGGGTGTACGAGCAGTACTTC.

The chain has TRBV7-6 and TRBJ2-1; D uncertain. CDR1 SGHVS and CDR2 FNYEAQ come from the germline V gene. V lost 2 bases and J lost 4, with 6 bases in between. CDR3 length: 13 residues. In DNA, the CDR3 is TGTGCCAGCAGCTTACAACAGTACAATGAGCAGTTCTTC. This gives the protein CASSLQQYNEQFF.

The rearrangement links TRBV9 to TRBJ1-5; 7 bases align to TRBD1. This CDR3 has 15 amino acids. Germline CDR1 and CDR2: SGDLS and YYNGEE. The V segment lost 3 bases and the J segment 2 bases; nucleotides outside the gene matches: 5. The CDR3 bases are TGTGCCAGCAGCGCGGGGGGGACAGGCAATCAGCCCCAGCATTTT. This gives the protein CASSAGGTGNQPQHF.

The V gene is TRBV5-1, the J gene TRBJ2-5; TRBD2 might be the D (7 bases). Germline CDR1 and CDR2: SGHRS and YFSETQ. V was clipped by 1 base and J by 5 bases, with 21 bases between them. CDR3 length: 17 amino acids. The CDR3, as DNA: TGCGCCAGCAGCTTGCTTGGGGGGGCGGGTCGTGAGGAGACCCAGTACTTC. This translates into CASSLLGGAGREETQYF.

A word on this clone: Its ends do not fully match the called genes, so a read error is possible. V and J are TRBV7-8 and TRBJ1-4; 7 bases map to TRBD1. CDR1 is SGHVS, CDR2 FQNEAQ, per germline. CDR3 length: 16 amino acids. The CDR3 loop is CARSRGGAGTNEKLFF. The DNA for the CDR3 is TGTGCCCGCAGCAGGGGGGGGGCTGGGACTAATGAAAAACTGTTTTTT.

The chain couples TRBV18 to TRBJ1-1; 7 nucleotides agree with TRBD1. With V trimmed by 3 bases and J by 1 base, 5 bases remained unmatched. The CDR3 is 15 amino acids. Germline-derived CDR1 and CDR2 are KGHSH and LQKENI. CDR3 nucleotides: TGTGCCAGCTCACCCACAGGGGCGGGGAACACTGAAGCTTTCTTT. Amino acid sequence: CASSPTGAGNTEAFF.

CDR3: CASSQEWRHTEAFF. The CDR3 region has the DNA TGCGCCAGCAGCCAAGAATGGAGACACACTGAAGCTTTCTTT. This sequence joins TRBV4-3 and TRBJ1-1; the D is unclear. Germline lookup yields CDR1 LGHNA and CDR2 YSLEER. This CDR3 contains 14 residues. Trimming took 0 bases from V and 3 from J, leaving 8 bases between them.

The chain links TRBV27 to TRBJ2-1; TRBD2 agrees at 7 bases. CDR1 and CDR2 from the germline V gene are MNHEY and SMNVEV (reference sequence). This CDR3 has 16 amino acids. The V segment lost 3 bases and the J segment 2 bases; nucleotides outside the gene matches: 7. The CDR3 sequence is CASSFLPAGPYNEQFF. In DNA, the CDR3 is TGTGCCAGCAGTTTTCTTCCAGCGGGACCCTACAATGAGCAGTTCTTC.

The CDR3 DNA reads as TGTGCCAGCAGGAGCGGGGGGCTGCAAGAGACCCAGTACTTC. Residues: CASRSGGLQETQYF. V usage is TRBV6-5 and J usage is TRBJ2-5; 9 bases align to TRBD2. J was trimmed by 2 bases and V by 6 bases; bases with no gene match: 4. The CDR3 spans 14 residues. Germline V CDR1 and CDR2: MNHEY, SVGAGI.

V gene TRBV27 combines with J gene TRBJ1-3, with D unresolved. The CDR3 is 16 amino acids. Trimming took off 0 bases at V and 7 bases at J, with 16 bases between the two ends. Per the germline V gene, CDR1 is MNHEY and CDR2 is SMNVEV (reference sequence). The DNA of the CDR3 is TGTGCCAGCAGTTTATCTCCAGGCTCTTTTGGGAACACCATATATTTT. Protein sequence: CASSLSPGSFGNTIYF.

V and J are TRBV7-2 and TRBJ2-1; the match to TRBD2 covers 14 bases. The CDR3 is made up of 15 amino acids. CDR1 is SGHTA and CDR2 is FQGNSA in the germline V gene. With V trimmed by 4 bases and J by 8 bases, 4 bases remained unmatched. Here the CDR3 reads CASSSGLAGDDEQFF. CDR3 DNA sequence: TGTGCCAGCAGCTCGGGACTAGCGGGAGACGATGAGCAGTTCTTC.

The rearrangement uses TRBV7-9 and TRBJ2-1; 8 bases map to TRBD2. The CDR3 totals 16 residues. Trimming at V came to 4 bases and at J to 7 bases, leaving 12 bases not matched to a gene. Per germline, CDR1 SEHNR and CDR2 FQNEAQ (reference sequence). The CDR3: CASSSWGAGVRNEQFF. As DNA, the CDR3 is TGTGCCAGCAGCTCCTGGGGAGCGGGAGTGAGAAATGAGCAGTTCTTC.

The V call is TRBV19, the J call TRBJ1-4; 9 nucleotides line up with TRBD1. The CDR3 is 15 residues long. V shed 7 bases, J shed 8 bases, and the junction held 11 bases outside the gene matches. Germline CDR1 and CDR2: LNHDA and SQIVND (reference sequence). The CDR3 loop reads CASTPPGQGGEKLFF. The CDR3 nucleotides are TGTGCCAGTACCCCCCCGGGACAGGGAGGCGAAAAACTGTTTTTT.

This chain joins TRBV28 and TRBJ2-1, with a weak D call TRBD2 (6 bases). Germline V gene sequence: CDR1 MDHEN, CDR2 SYDVKM. The CDR3 is 14 residues long. Trimming took off 5 bases at V and 8 bases at J, with 16 bases between the two ends. In DNA form, the CDR3 reads TGTGCCAGCAGTATAGCGGACCAGACTCATGAGCAGTTCTTC. It encodes CASSIADQTHEQFF.

The genes are TRBV5-1 and TRBJ2-7, with 11 bases that match TRBD2. From germline, CDR1 is SGHRS and CDR2 YFSETQ. V was clipped by 4 bases and J by 7 bases; unmatched bases: 13. The CDR3 runs 16 residues. The CDR3 coding sequence is TGCGCCAGCAGCGAAGGTCCACTAGCGGGAGCGTGGGAGCAGTACTTC. It codes for CASSEGPLAGAWEQYF.

The CDR3 nucleotides read TGTGCCAGCAGTTACTCAGCGGGGGGCCTACCCGGGAAGCAGTACGTC. Translated, it gives CASSYSAGGLPGKQYV. V is TRBV6-2 or TRBV6-3 and J is TRBJ2-7, with TRBD2 matching 9 bases. V lost 0 bases, J lost 8 bases, and 11 bases stayed unmatched. Germline V gene data show CDR1 as MNHEY and CDR2 as SVGEGT. The length of the CDR3 is 16 residues.

The V and J genes are TRBV18 and TRBJ1-1; a weak D match, TRBD1 (5 bases). V was cut by 2 bases and J by 5 bases, with 15 bases left in between. The CDR3 length is 15 residues. Looked up from germline, CDR1 is KGHSH and CDR2 is LQKENI. The CDR3 nucleotides are TGTGCCAGCTCACCAGAGACGGGGGGATGGACTGAAGCTTTCTTT. It yields the protein CASSPETGGWTEAFF.

This clone has more than one count but fewer than ten. V usage is TRBV28 and J usage is TRBJ2-7, with a weak D call TRBD1 (6 bases). The germline V gene has CDR1 MDHEN and CDR2 SYDVKM. CDR3 size: 14 residues. Trimming removed 5 bases at V and 1 base at J, with 12 bases between. This CDR3 is CASSLPQGSYEQYF. CDR3 DNA sequence: TGTGCCAGCAGTCTCCCTCAGGGGTCCTACGAGCAGTACTTC.